This section outlines one T cell receptor (beta chain) sequence together with its context. This CDR3 has 17 amino acids. Looked up from germline, CDR1 is SGHRS and CDR2 is YFSETQ. V lost 1 base to trimming and J lost 4 bases, with 19 bases between them. Profiled with immunoSEQ multiplex PCR; TCRdb holds only in-frame clones, not every one. The table lists around 67,000 clones, 84% of them singletons. The entry originates in a study of blood T cell repertoires in COVID-19. Study summary: Samples representing acute and convalescent COVID-19 were sourced from the United States, Italy and Spain.

V usage is TRBV5-1 and J usage is TRBJ2-3; D possibly corresponds to TRBD2 (7 bases). The receptor was derived from a man aged 65 to 79 with acute or convalescent COVID-19. What was sequenced was peripheral blood. The CDR3 protein is CASSLYLGGPGADTQYF. CDR3 DNA sequence: TGCGCCAGCAGCTTGTATCTCGGGGGGCCCGGGGCAGATACGCAGTATTTT.